The 25 T cell receptor beta chains below all came from one sample that was sequenced in a study of blood T cell repertoires in COVID-19. TCRdb's table, derived via immunoSEQ multiplex PCR, lists solely in-frame clones and lacks some. The data contain some 270,000 clones, around nine tenths of them singletons. Sample: peripheral blood. The receptors stem from an older woman who had recovered from COVID-19.

By proportion, this clone is medium-sized (0.01 to 0.1%). This chain links TRBV25-1 with TRBJ2-5; weak D call: TRBD2 (6 bases). Germline V lookup: CDR1 MGHDK, CDR2 SYGVNS. Trimming pared 6 bases from V and 4 bases from J, leaving 12 bases between. This CDR3 comprises 13 residues. CDR3: CASRSRGRETQYF. The CDR3 nucleotides read TGTGCCAGCAGGTCGCGGGGACGAGAGACCCAGTACTTC.

This clone has more than one count but fewer than ten. The CDR3 region has the DNA TGCGCCAGCAGCCACACCCAAGGACAGGGATTCTACGAGCAGTACTTC. Its protein is CASSHTQGQGFYEQYF. The J gene is TRBJ2-7, the V gene TRBV4-1; 8 bases align to TRBD1. Germline CDR1 reads MGHRA; CDR2 reads YSYEKL. The V segment lost 3 bases and the J segment 3 bases; nucleotides outside the gene matches: 10. This CDR3 has 16 residues.

The rearrangement links TRBV18 to TRBJ1-2; TRBD1 agrees at 7 bases. This CDR3 contains 15 residues. Germline V gives CDR1 KGHSH, CDR2 LQKENI. With 4 bases clipped from V and 5 bases from J, the junction kept 10 bases outside the gene matches. CDR3 amino acids: CASSQIGTANYGYTF. The CDR3 bases are TGTGCCAGCTCACAGATAGGGACAGCAAATTATGGCTACACCTTC. The whole variable domain, remainder taken from reference TRBV18 and TRBJ1-2, is NAGVMQNPRHLVRRRGQEARLRCSPMKGHSHVYWYRQLPEEGLKFMVYLQKENIIDESGMPKERFSAEFPKEGPSILRIQQVVRGDSAAYFCASSQIGTANYGYTFGSGTRLTVV.

This clone was counted a single time. This rearrangement joins TRBV2 to TRBJ2-3; TRBD1 aligns across 7 bases. CDR1 SNHLY and CDR2 FYNNEI come from the germline V gene. The ends lost 4 bases at V and 0 bases at J; junction bases unmatched: 4. This CDR3 comprises 15 residues. The CDR3 coding sequence is TGTGCCAGCAGTGGGGGACAGCCTAGCACAGATACGCAGTATTTT. Its translation is CASSGGQPSTDTQYF.

The chain has TRBV10-3 and TRBJ1-5, with no clear D. V gave up 0 bases and J gave up 0 bases, with 9 bases separating them. Per the germline V gene, CDR1 is ENHRY and CDR2 is SYGVKD. The CDR3 is 16 residues long. Here the CDR3 reads CAISESASGSNQPQHF. Written as DNA, the CDR3 is TGTGCCATCAGTGAGTCGGCATCTGGTAGCAATCAGCCCCAGCATTTT.

The chain joins TRBV12-3 or TRBV12-4 to TRBJ1-3; no definite D call. This CDR3 has 11 residues. Deletions cut 4 bases from V and 7 bases from J, with 5 bases between. This chain's CDR3 is CASSSLNTIYF. As DNA, the CDR3 is TGTGCCAGCAGTTCCCTCAACACCATATATTTT.

The V gene is TRBV6-6, the J gene TRBJ1-6; D call uncertain. The CDR3 contains 14 residues. The V end was cut by 7 bases, the J end by 9 bases, with 16 bases between. The V gene's germline CDR1 is MNHNY and CDR2 SVGAGI (reference sequence). CDR3 protein: CASTDTFLISPLHF. CDR3 DNA sequence: TGTGCCAGCACCGACACTTTCCTGATTTCACCCCTCCACTTT.

This sequence joins TRBV18 and TRBJ2-1, with D maybe TRBD2 (5 bases). Germline loops: CDR1 KGHSH, CDR2 LQKENI. V dropped 4 bases and J dropped 0 bases, with 13 bases sitting between them. CDR3 length: 16 residues. CDR3 nucleotides: TGTGCCAGCTCACGCGAAGCGGCAGGCTCCTACAATGAGCAGTTCTTC. It encodes CASSREAAGSYNEQFF.

This clone has a handful of counts. The gene calls are TRBV5-6 and TRBJ1-2, with 8 nucleotides matching TRBD1. The CDR3 consists of 16 residues. From germline, CDR1 is SGHDT and CDR2 YYEEEE. The trim removed 0 bases at V and 4 bases at J, leaving 8 bases unmatched. CDR3 region: CASSLGDRSPSYGYTF. The CDR3 nucleotides read TGTGCCAGCAGCTTGGGGGACAGGAGCCCATCCTATGGCTACACCTTC.

Regarding this clone: Other DNA sequences in the sample encode the same CDR3. The chain carries TRBV19 and TRBJ1-2, with D perhaps matching TRBD1 (5 bases). This CDR3 has 13 amino acids. Germline CDR1 and CDR2: LNHDA and SQIVND (reference sequence). Trimming took 6 bases from V and 0 from J, leaving 8 bases between them. The CDR3 reads CASSDRANYGYTF. CDR3 coding DNA: TGTGCCAGTAGCGACAGAGCTAACTATGGCTACACCTTC.

V gene TRBV28 combines with J gene TRBJ1-2; the D is unclear. From germline, CDR1 is MDHEN and CDR2 SYDVKM. CDR3 length: 13 residues. Between the trimmed V and J ends, which lost 3 bases and 2 bases, there was a span of 7 bases. CDR3 region: CASSFPGNYGYTF. Here the CDR3 DNA reads TGTGCCAGCAGTTTCCCGGGGAACTATGGCTACACCTTC.

The CDR3 nucleotides read TGTGCCAGCAGTCCAGGTGGCATCCAAGAGACCCAGTACTTC. Protein product: CASSPGGIQETQYF. The chain couples TRBV4-2 to TRBJ2-5; D is undetermined. The CDR3 sequence is 14 residues long. V lost 6 bases and J lost 1, with 12 bases in between. Germline CDR1 LGHNA, CDR2 YNFKEQ.

This clone occurred a few times. The chain is built from TRBV6-2 or TRBV6-3 and TRBJ2-7, with 9 bases that match TRBD2. V lost 4 bases and J lost 3; bases outside the gene matches: 7. The CDR3 runs to 15 residues. The germline V gene has CDR1 MNHEY and CDR2 SVGEGT. The CDR3 region is CASSLPLAGHYEQYF. In DNA, the CDR3 is TGTGCCAGCAGTTTACCTCTAGCGGGGCACTACGAGCAGTACTTC.

The CDR3 DNA is TGTGCCAGTATCCCGAGTCTGGTCACTGAAGCTTTCTTT. It encodes CASIPSLVTEAFF. The gene calls are TRBV6-6 and TRBJ1-1; no reliable D call. This CDR3 has 13 amino acids. Germline V gene data show CDR1 as MNHNY and CDR2 as SVGAGI (reference sequence). Trimming cost V 9 bases and J 4 bases, with 15 bases left between them.

The chain is built from TRBV2 and TRBJ1-2; possibly TRBD1 for D (5 bases). The V end lost 3 bases, the J end lost 4 bases, and 15 bases lay between the germline ends. In germline, CDR1 is SNHLY, CDR2 FYNNEI. The CDR3 consists of 15 residues. The CDR3 is CASSDSGGTLYGYTF. The CDR3 coding sequence is TGTGCCAGCAGTGATTCGGGGGGAACGCTCTATGGCTACACCTTC.

V gene TRBV5-1 combines with J gene TRBJ2-7; the match to TRBD2 covers 8 bases. CDR1 and CDR2 from the germline V gene are SGHRS and YFSETQ. Losses at the gene ends were 1 base for V and 4 bases for J; bases not matched to a gene: 10. This CDR3 contains 16 residues. Here the CDR3 DNA reads TGCGCCAGCAGCTTGAGGGAGTACGCGGGGGGATACGAGCAGTACTTC. Residues: CASSLREYAGGYEQYF. Drawing the rest from reference TRBV5-1 and TRBJ2-7, the complete variable domain is KAGVTQTPRYLIKTRGQQVTLSCSPISGHRSVSWYQQTPGQGLQFLFEYFSETQRNKGNFPGRFSGRQFSNSRSEMNVSTLELGDSALYLCASSLREYAGGYEQYFGPGTRLTVT.

DNA for the CDR3: TGTGCCAGCAGCTTCCCACGGTCGGGGGGCTACGAGCAGTACTTC. It yields the protein CASSFPRSGGYEQYF. The rearrangement links TRBV13 to TRBJ2-7; 7 bases agree with TRBD2. J lost 3 bases, V lost 3 bases, and 8 bases had no gene match. The CDR3 is 15 residues long. Looked up from germline, CDR1 is PRHDT and CDR2 is FYEKMQ (reference sequence).

This clone has just one count. V is TRBV6-2 or TRBV6-3 and J is TRBJ1-1; D possibly corresponds to TRBD1 (6 bases). CDR1 is MNHEY and CDR2 is SVGEGT in the germline V gene. The CDR3 runs to 15 residues. The V gene lost 5 bases and the J gene lost 2 bases, with 15 bases spanning the gap. The CDR3 sequence is CASSRKGGYNTEAFF. Here the CDR3 DNA reads TGTGCCAGCAGTCGGAAGGGGGGGTACAACACTGAAGCTTTCTTT.

The chain carries TRBV24-1 and TRBJ1-2, with D uncertain. Trimming cost V 1 base and J 2 bases, with 7 bases left between them. Germline CDR1 and CDR2: KGHDR and SFDVKD. The CDR3 extends over 14 amino acids. CDR3 loop: CATSDFTVNYGYTF. The CDR3 DNA sequence: TGTGCCACCAGTGATTTTACGGTGAACTATGGCTACACCTTC.

The chain employs TRBV6-6 and TRBJ1-1; D remains ambiguous. Per germline, CDR1 MNHNY and CDR2 SVGAGI (reference sequence). Trimming removed 5 bases from V and 5 bases from J, with 21 bases in between. The CDR3 sequence is 16 residues long. CDR3 protein: CASSAPPGISGTEAFF. CDR3 DNA: TGTGCCAGCAGTGCACCCCCGGGGATTTCGGGGACTGAAGCTTTCTTT.

The V gene is TRBV4-2, the J gene TRBJ2-7; TRBD2 is a possible D gene (6 bases). Germline CDR1 is LGHNA and CDR2 is YNFKEQ. This CDR3 is built from 14 residues. The ends were cut back, 4 bases at V and 5 bases at J, with 15 bases in the middle. DNA for the CDR3: TGTGCCAGCAGCCCTCTCGGGGGACCCAACGAGCAGTACTTC. It specifies CASSPLGGPNEQYF.

Regarding this clone: At one end, the junction sequence differs from germline, possibly due to a read error. The gene calls are TRBV7-7 and TRBJ2-7, with 8 bases that match TRBD1. CDR1 is SSHAT and CDR2 is FNYEAQ in the germline V gene (reference sequence). The CDR3 is 15 residues long. This CDR3 reads CASSPTRTGISEQYF. The CDR3 DNA reads TGTGCTAGCAGCCCGACTCGGACAGGGATCAGCGAGCAGTACTTC.

This clone was counted a single time. The gene calls are TRBV4-2 and TRBJ2-5; 7 bases match TRBD2. V shed 1 base, J shed 5 bases, and the junction held 4 bases outside the gene matches. CDR3 length: 14 residues. Germline lookup yields CDR1 LGHNA and CDR2 YNFKEQ. The CDR3 DNA is TGTGCCAGCAGCCAAGCGGGAGGTCGGGAGACCCAGTACTTC. Translated: CASSQAGGRETQYF.

The chain links TRBV4-1 to TRBJ1-1; D call uncertain. Germline lookup yields CDR1 MGHRA and CDR2 YSYEKL. V lost 4 bases, J lost 3 bases, and 9 bases lay in between. The CDR3 runs 13 residues. In DNA form, the CDR3 reads TGCGCCAGCAGCCGCCGGACTGACACTGAAGCTTTCTTT. Translation: CASSRRTDTEAFF.

The chain links TRBV6-6 to TRBJ1-2; D unresolved. The V gene lost 4 bases and the J gene lost 2 bases, with 11 bases spanning the gap. The length of the CDR3 is 14 residues. Germline-derived CDR1 and CDR2 are MNHNY and SVGAGI (reference sequence). The CDR3 loop reads CASSSPGKNYGYTF. In nucleotides, the CDR3 is TGTGCCAGCAGTTCCCCGGGAAAGAACTATGGCTACACCTTC.